Presented here are 32 T cell receptor beta chains from one specimen sequenced in a study of T cell responses to AZD1222 COVID-19 vaccine. Data came from immunoSEQ multiplex PCR; TCRdb stores just in-frame clones and leaves some out. The sample holds over 150,000 clones; under 95% are singletons and the top ten take about 4.6%. The sample here was peripheral blood, taken on day 0 of MenACWY control vaccination. The receptor set was obtained from an adult in good health.

V usage is TRBV6-2 or TRBV6-3 and J usage is TRBJ1-5; D is unresolved. Germline CDR1 and CDR2: MNHEY and SVGEGT. Trimming cost V 2 bases and J 0 bases, with 17 bases left between them. The CDR3 spans 18 residues. CDR3 coding DNA: TGTGCCAGCAGTTACCAACGGGCGGGCTTCAATAGCAATCAGCCCCAGCATTTT. It encodes CASSYQRAGFNSNQPQHF.

In this sample, this clone turned up once. The chain joins TRBV5-1 to TRBJ2-5; the D is unclear. CDR1 and CDR2 (germline): SGHRS, YFSETQ. CDR3 size: 15 residues. With 4 bases removed from V and 0 bases from J, the gap between germline ends came to 13 bases. The CDR3 region has the DNA TGCGCCAGCAGCCTCCGAGGCACTTACCAAGAGACCCAGTACTTC. Residues: CASSLRGTYQETQYF.

V is TRBV19 and J is TRBJ1-3; D may be TRBD1 (6 bases). The ends were cut back, 2 bases at V and 1 base at J, with 9 bases in the middle. There are 15 residues in the CDR3. Germline values: CDR1 LNHDA, CDR2 SQIVND (reference sequence). Written as DNA, the CDR3 is TGTGCCAGTAGTATAACGGGGGCTTCTGGAAACACCATATATTTT. Translating gives CASSITGASGNTIYF.

The chain couples TRBV13 to TRBJ1-3; D unresolved. Trimming pared 2 bases from V and 2 bases from J, leaving 4 bases between. The CDR3 covers 13 residues. Germline CDR1 PRHDT, CDR2 FYEKMQ (reference sequence). Here the CDR3 DNA reads TGTGCCAGCAGCTTACCCGCTGGAAACACCATATATTTT. The encoded protein is CASSLPAGNTIYF.

The V gene is TRBV5-6, the J gene TRBJ1-5, with 9 bases that match TRBD1. Trimming removed 3 bases from V and 6 bases from J; junction bases left unmatched: 7. The CDR3 spans 15 residues. Per the germline V gene, CDR1 is SGHDT and CDR2 is YYEEEE. The CDR3 sequence: CASSWGGQGSQPQHF. For the CDR3, the DNA is TGTGCCAGCAGCTGGGGGGGACAGGGAAGTCAGCCCCAGCATTTT.

The chain combines TRBV19 with TRBJ2-7; 8 nucleotides line up with TRBD2. J lost 7 bases, V lost 5 bases, and 10 bases had no gene match. Germline V lookup: CDR1 LNHDA, CDR2 SQIVND (reference sequence). The CDR3 consists of 14 residues. The chain's CDR3 is CASSLSGNSREQYF. The CDR3 nucleotides read TGTGCCAGTAGTCTTAGCGGGAATTCGCGAGAGCAGTACTTC.

V gene TRBV18 combines with J gene TRBJ1-1; D gene uncertain. Germline values: CDR1 KGHSH, CDR2 LQKENI. V lost 3 bases and J 4 bases, leaving 6 bases between the germline ends. This CDR3 comprises 12 residues. CDR3 loop: CASSPRTTEAFF. CDR3 DNA: TGTGCCAGCTCACCTAGGACCACTGAAGCTTTCTTT.

CDR3: CASTRYSGNTIYF. DNA for the CDR3: TGTGCCAGCACTCGTTACTCTGGAAACACCATATATTTT. The chain employs TRBV12-3 or TRBV12-4 and TRBJ1-3; D not certain. Deletions cut 7 bases from V and 0 bases from J, with 7 bases between. The CDR3 covers 13 residues.

The gene calls are TRBV5-6 and TRBJ2-5; 10 bases align to TRBD2. The germline gives CDR1 SGHDT, CDR2 YYEEEE. Germline trimming cut 6 bases from V and 2 bases from J; bases unmatched to any gene: 7. This CDR3 is 15 amino acids long. The CDR3 protein is CASTPGLALQETQYF. The CDR3 DNA sequence: TGTGCCAGCACCCCGGGACTAGCGTTACAAGAGACCCAGTACTTC.

This chain joins TRBV6-5 and TRBJ2-4, with TRBD1 identical over 10 bases. Germline loops: CDR1 MNHEY, CDR2 SVGAGI. V shed 10 bases and J 8 bases; nucleotides not matched to a gene: 8. The length of the CDR3 is 13 residues. CDR3 coding DNA: TGTGCCAACGGGGACAGGGGATGGGACATTCAGTACTTC. Protein product: CANGDRGWDIQYF.

The chain employs TRBV7-3 and TRBJ1-2; 8 nucleotides align to TRBD1. Looked up from germline, CDR1 is SGHTA and CDR2 is FQGTGA. The CDR3 has 14 amino acids. V trimming: 3 bases; J trimming: 8 bases; junction bases outside the gene matches: 8. CDR3 sequence: CASSFSGQDGGYTF. CDR3 in DNA: TGTGCCAGCAGCTTTTCGGGACAGGATGGCGGCTACACCTTC.

The chain uses TRBV7-2 and TRBJ2-3; D is undetermined. V gave up 3 bases and J gave up 1 base, with 11 bases separating them. The CDR3 totals 15 residues. Germline CDR1 and CDR2: SGHTA and FQGNSA. CDR3 nucleotide sequence: TGTGCCAGCAGCTTCGACCGAGTGGGCACAGATACGCAGTATTTT. This codes for CASSFDRVGTDTQYF.

The chain employs TRBV5-6 and TRBJ2-1, with D perhaps matching TRBD2 (6 bases). Trimming took 4 bases from V and 10 from J, leaving 15 bases between them. In germline, CDR1 is SGHDT, CDR2 YYEEEE. This CDR3 contains 13 residues. Here the CDR3 reads CASSMTSEVEQFF. The CDR3 DNA reads as TGTGCCAGCAGCATGACTAGTGAGGTAGAGCAGTTCTTC.

The chain is built from TRBV9 and TRBJ1-3, with D hard to call. Germline V gene data show CDR1 as SGDLS and CDR2 as YYNGEE. V lost 4 bases and J lost 2, with 4 bases in between. This CDR3 has 12 residues. The CDR3 sequence: CASSPTGNTIYF. The CDR3 DNA reads as TGTGCCAGCAGCCCGACTGGAAACACCATATATTTT.

The V gene is TRBV5-8, the J gene TRBJ1-5, with 8 nucleotides matching TRBD1. The length of the CDR3 is 14 residues. V lost 4 bases and J lost 7; bases outside the gene matches: 7. Germline V lookup: CDR1 SGHTS, CDR2 YDEGEE. This chain's CDR3 is CASSMKDRAQPQHF. DNA for the CDR3: TGTGCCAGCAGCATGAAGGACAGGGCCCAGCCCCAGCATTTT. Full variable domain (rest looked up from reference TRBV5-8 and TRBJ1-5): EAGVTQSPTHLIKTRGQQATLRCSPISGHTSVYWYQQALGLGLQFLLWYDEGEERNRGNFPPRFSGRQFPNYSSELNVNALELEDSALYLCASSMKDRAQPQHFGDGTRLSIL.

The rearrangement links TRBV19 to TRBJ1-2, with a weak D call TRBD1 (6 bases). This CDR3 comprises 15 residues. CDR1 is LNHDA, CDR2 SQIVND, per germline (reference sequence). The germline V and J ends were trimmed by 4 bases and 2 bases, with 14 bases remaining between them. The CDR3 bases are TGTGCCAGTAGTACAACAGGGTCAGCCAACTATGGCTACACCTTC. Protein sequence: CASSTTGSANYGYTF.

The V and J genes are TRBV14 and TRBJ2-1; possibly TRBD2 for D (5 bases). Trimming left V 0 bases short and J 3 bases short, with 18 bases between. The CDR3 contains 18 residues. Looked up from germline, CDR1 is SGHDN and CDR2 is FVKESK. The CDR3 reads CASSQDRVTRANYNEQFF. The DNA of the CDR3 is TGTGCCAGCAGCCAAGACCGAGTCACTAGGGCCAACTACAATGAGCAGTTCTTC.

This chain uses TRBV29-1 with TRBJ1-1; the match to TRBD1 covers 7 bases. The CDR3 has 12 amino acids. V dropped 5 bases and J dropped 7; count of bases not matched to a gene: 7. Germline V CDR1 and CDR2: SQVTM, ANQGSEA. CDR3 nucleotide sequence: TGCAGCGTTTCTGACAGGGATATTGAAGCTTTCTTT. Amino acid sequence: CSVSDRDIEAFF.

The rearrangement links TRBV7-2 to TRBJ2-7; 9 bases are shared with TRBD2. With V trimmed by 8 bases and J by 5 bases, 7 bases remained unmatched. The length of the CDR3 is 13 residues. Germline V gene sequence: CDR1 SGHTA, CDR2 FQGNSA. The CDR3 coding sequence is TGTGCCAGCGGTAGCGCGGGAGGGAACGAGCAGTACTTC. This translates into CASGSAGGNEQYF. The variable domain in full, completed from reference TRBV7-2 and TRBJ2-7, reads GAGVSQSPSNKVTEKGKDVELRCDPISGHTALYWYRQSLGQGLEFLIYFQGNSAPDKSGLPSDRFSAERTGGSVSTLTIQRTQQEDSAVYLCASGSAGGNEQYFGPGTRLTVT.

The rearrangement links TRBV5-4 to TRBJ1-2; the D gene is possibly TRBD1 (6 bases). The CDR3 contains 13 residues. Germline-derived CDR1 and CDR2 are SGHNT and YYREEE (reference sequence). Trimming took off 6 bases at V and 8 bases at J, with 17 bases between the two ends. This chain's CDR3 is CASTVGGLDGYTF. The DNA of the CDR3 is TGTGCCAGCACTGTAGGGGGTTTAGACGGCTACACCTTC.

The chain couples TRBV11-2 to TRBJ2-7; D is ambiguous. V lost 2 bases and J lost 6, with 11 bases in between. The CDR3 covers 13 residues. Germline V gene lookup returns CDR1 SGHAT and CDR2 FQNNGV. CDR3 in DNA: TGTGCCAGCAGCTTAATCGCCGCTGGCGAGCAGTACTTC. Translation gives CASSLIAAGEQYF.

This clone was seen only a few times. The rearrangement uses TRBV7-3 and TRBJ2-1; 7 positions match TRBD2. CDR3 length equals 16 residues. CDR1 SGHTA and CDR2 FQGTGA come from the germline V gene. With V trimmed by 2 bases and J by 7 bases, 11 bases remained unmatched. Here the CDR3 reads CASSLGFYGGGNEQFF. The CDR3 region has the DNA TGTGCCAGCAGCTTAGGGTTCTACGGCGGGGGAAATGAGCAGTTCTTC.

The genes are TRBV14 and TRBJ2-7; D is undetermined. Deletions cut 4 bases from V and 1 base from J, with 8 bases between. The CDR3 totals 13 residues. Germline V lookup: CDR1 SGHDN, CDR2 FVKESK. The CDR3 DNA follows: TGTGCCAGCAGCCTTGGACCATCCTACGAGCAGTACTTC. This codes for CASSLGPSYEQYF.

The J gene is TRBJ2-2, the V gene TRBV11-1; D is undetermined. CDR3 size: 13 residues. The V gene's germline CDR1 is SGHAT and CDR2 FQDESV (reference sequence). V was trimmed by 0 bases and J by 6 bases, leaving 5 bases between them. In DNA form, the CDR3 reads TGTGCCAGCAGCTTAGCGAGAGCCGGGGAGCTGTTTTTT. Translated, it gives CASSLARAGELFF. Combining the CDR3 with reference TRBV11-1 and TRBJ2-2 gives the whole variable domain EAEVAQSPRYKITEKSQAVAFWCDPISGHATLYWYRQILGQGPELLVQFQDESVVDDSQLPKDRFSAERLKGVDSTLKIQPAELGDSAMYLCASSLARAGELFFGEGSRLTVL.

This chain links TRBV10-3 with TRBJ2-7, with D perhaps given as TRBD1 or TRBD2 (5 bases each). The CDR3 sequence is 16 residues long. Germline V gene data show CDR1 as ENHRY and CDR2 as SYGVKD. The V end was cut by 3 bases, the J end by 3 bases, with 18 bases between. The CDR3 reads CAISDIVGGKGYEQYF. The CDR3 DNA follows: TGTGCCATCAGTGATATAGTTGGGGGAAAGGGCTACGAGCAGTACTTC.

The V call is TRBV6-5, the J call TRBJ1-5; no clear D. Germline V gives CDR1 MNHEY, CDR2 SVGAGI. The CDR3 is 14 amino acids. The V end lost 6 bases, the J end lost 7 bases, and 16 bases lay between the germline ends. CDR3 in amino acids: CASSQEPNPQPQHF. In nucleotides, the CDR3 is TGTGCCAGCAGCCAGGAGCCCAACCCGCAGCCCCAGCATTTT.

The rearrangement links TRBV12-3 or TRBV12-4 to TRBJ1-1, with 8 positions matching TRBD1. Trimming removed 7 bases from V and 10 bases from J; junction bases left unmatched: 11. This CDR3 region has 13 residues. CDR3 in DNA: TGTGCCAGCAATCCAGGGGGCGCTTACGGAGCTTTCTTT. Protein: CASNPGGAYGAFF.

There are a few counts of this clone. This sequence joins TRBV6-5 and TRBJ1-2; 10 nucleotides agree with TRBD1. V shed 8 bases and J 7 bases; nucleotides not matched to a gene: 7. CDR3 size: 13 residues. CDR1 and CDR2 from the germline V gene are MNHEY and SVGAGI. The CDR3 sequence: CASEGQGIGGYTF. The CDR3 region has the DNA TGTGCCAGCGAGGGACAGGGGATCGGTGGCTACACCTTC.

The chain joins TRBV7-9 to TRBJ2-1; D gene uncertain. Between the trimmed V and J ends, which lost 5 bases and 3 bases, there was a span of 17 bases. Per germline, CDR1 SEHNR and CDR2 FQNEAQ (reference sequence). This CDR3 is 16 amino acids long. In DNA form, the CDR3 reads TGTGCCAGCAGCCCCCGACTGGCCCTCCTCTACAATGAGCAGTTCTTC. Protein product: CASSPRLALLYNEQFF.

This clone has just a few counts. This chain uses TRBV7-9 with TRBJ1-4; D gene unclear. V lost 5 bases and J 8 bases, leaving 6 bases between the germline ends. The CDR3 runs to 11 residues. Per the germline V gene, CDR1 is SEHNR and CDR2 is FQNEAQ (reference sequence). CDR3 in amino acids: CASSPGEKLFF. The DNA of the CDR3 is TGTGCCAGCAGCCCGGGGGAAAAACTGTTTTTT.

This chain uses TRBV15 with TRBJ1-4, with 9 bases lining up with TRBD1. This CDR3 spans 16 amino acids. Germline CDR1 and CDR2: LNHNV and YYDKDF (reference sequence). After removal of 4 bases from V and 1 base from J, the junction contained 4 bases not matched to a gene. In DNA, the CDR3 is TGTGCCACCAGCATCGGGACAGGGAGAACTAATGAAAAACTGTTTTTT. Protein sequence: CATSIGTGRTNEKLFF.

V usage is TRBV28 and J usage is TRBJ2-5, with D possibly being TRBD2 (7 bases). This CDR3 region has 16 residues. The V and J ends lost 6 bases and 3 bases respectively, with 20 bases between them. In germline, CDR1 is MDHEN, CDR2 SYDVKM. The CDR3 here is CASRGGTLRGEETQYF. Written as DNA, the CDR3 is TGTGCCAGCAGGGGGGGGACATTACGAGGGGAAGAGACCCAGTACTTC.